These T cell receptor beta chains were read from a single sample in a study of blood T cell repertoires in COVID-19. The table came from immunoSEQ multiplex PCR; TCRdb's copy has only in-frame clones and leaves some out. Of about 200,000 clones in the sample, roughly 91% were seen once. Source material: peripheral blood. These receptors were collected from a man aged 35 to 55 with active or convalescent COVID-19. CDR3s include the opening cysteine and the closing phenylalanine or tryptophan. D genes are given only for firm matches. Some rows mark clone size as missing; the rest say once, few, many or name a class of expanded clone.

j_gene	v_gene	abundance	d_gene	CDR3nt	CDR3aa
TRBJ2-3	TRBV7-6	-	TRBD2	TGTGCCAGCAGCTTAGTCGGCGGGAGGGACACAGATACGCAGTATTTT	CASSLVGGRDTDTQYF
TRBJ2-1	TRBV11-2	-	TRBD2	TGTGCCAGCAGCACAATAGCGGGAGTTGACAATGAGCAGTTCTTC	CASSTIAGVDNEQFF
TRBJ2-1	TRBV7-9	-	-	TGTGCCAGCAGCTTAGCCATGGACAGAAGGGTCGGTGAGCAGTTCTTC	CASSLAMDRRVGEQFF
TRBJ1-1	TRBV12-3/TRBV12-4	-	-	TGTGCCAGCAGTTTACGGGAGAGGGCTGAAGCTTTCTTT	CASSLRERAEAFF
TRBJ1-5	TRBV29-1	-	TRBD1	TGCAGCGGTGTGACAGGGGATGGACAGCCCCAGCATTTT	CSGVTGDGQPQHF
TRBJ2-2	TRBV3-1/TRBV3-2	-	TRBD1	TGTGCCAGCAGCCAGATGGGACAGGGGATCACCGGGGAGCTGTTTTTT	CASSQMGQGITGELFF
TRBJ2-5	TRBV2	-	-	TGTGCCAGCATGAGCCAGGGTCTCTCCCAAGAGACCCAGTACTTC	CASMSQGLSQETQYF
TRBJ1-1	TRBV2	-	-	TGTGCCAGCAGTGTGGGGGGGATGGGCACTGAAGCTTTCTTT	CASSVGGMGTEAFF
TRBJ1-1	TRBV21-1	-	-	TGTGCCAGCAGCAAAGGAGTCCGGACACTACGCTCTGACACTGAAGCTTTCTTT	CASSKGVRTLRSDTEAFF
TRBJ1-1	TRBV6-5	-	-	TGTGCCAGCAGAGGAGACAGTGGGGTTGGAGCTTTCTTT	CASRGDSGVGAFF
TRBJ1-1	TRBV7-3	once	-	TGTGCCAGCAGCTTAGGGCAGGGGAGTACTGAAGCTTTCTTT	CASSLGQGSTEAFF
TRBJ1-1	TRBV5-5	-	-	TGTGCCAGCAGCTTGGTGGTAGGCCGCGGGACTGAAGCTTTCTTT	CASSLVVGRGTEAFF